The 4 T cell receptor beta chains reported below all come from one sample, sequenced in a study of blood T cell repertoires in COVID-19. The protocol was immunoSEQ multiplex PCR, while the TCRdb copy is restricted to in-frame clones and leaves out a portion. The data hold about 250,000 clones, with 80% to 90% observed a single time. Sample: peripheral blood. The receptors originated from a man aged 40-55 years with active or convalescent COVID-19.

The CDR3 DNA sequence: TGCGCCAGCAGCCAAGAAGGGGCAGGGGGGACTGAAGCTTTCTTT. This encodes CASSQEGAGGTEAFF. V gene TRBV4-3 combines with J gene TRBJ1-1; 7 positions match TRBD1. J lost 5 bases, V lost 0 bases, and 6 bases had no gene match. Germline loops: CDR1 LGHNA, CDR2 YSLEER. This CDR3 comprises 15 residues.

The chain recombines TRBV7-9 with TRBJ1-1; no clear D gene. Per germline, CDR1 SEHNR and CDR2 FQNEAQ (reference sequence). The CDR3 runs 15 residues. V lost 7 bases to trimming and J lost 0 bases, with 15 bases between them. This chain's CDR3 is CASKIHGLLNTEAFF. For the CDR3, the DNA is TGTGCCAGCAAGATACACGGACTGTTGAACACTGAAGCTTTCTTT.

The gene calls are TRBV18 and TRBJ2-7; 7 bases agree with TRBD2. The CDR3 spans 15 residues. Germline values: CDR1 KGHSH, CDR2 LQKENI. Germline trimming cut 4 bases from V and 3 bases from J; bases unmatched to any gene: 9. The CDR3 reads CASSQRAGRLYEQYF. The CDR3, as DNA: TGTGCCAGCTCACAACGAGCGGGAAGACTCTACGAGCAGTACTTC.

CDR3 region: CASSSRGLAGSETQYF. The CDR3, as DNA: TGTGCCAGCAGCTCGCGGGGACTAGCGGGATCGGAGACCCAGTACTTC. V is TRBV5-5 and J is TRBJ2-5, with 13 bases that match TRBD2. Trimming removed 3 bases from V and 5 bases from J; junction bases left unmatched: 7. CDR1 and CDR2 (germline): SGHKS, YYEKEE (reference sequence). The CDR3 loop spans 16 amino acids.